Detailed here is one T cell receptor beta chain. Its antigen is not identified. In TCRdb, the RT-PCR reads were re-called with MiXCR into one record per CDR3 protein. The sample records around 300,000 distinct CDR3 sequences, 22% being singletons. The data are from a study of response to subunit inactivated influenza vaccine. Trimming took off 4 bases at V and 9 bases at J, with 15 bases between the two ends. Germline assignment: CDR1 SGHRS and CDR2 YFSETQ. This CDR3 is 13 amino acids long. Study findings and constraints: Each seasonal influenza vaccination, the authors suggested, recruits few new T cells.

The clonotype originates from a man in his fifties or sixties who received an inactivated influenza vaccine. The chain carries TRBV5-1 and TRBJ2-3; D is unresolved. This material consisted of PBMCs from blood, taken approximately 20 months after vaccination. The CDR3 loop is CASSRTQDGTQYF. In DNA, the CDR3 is TGCGCCAGCAGCCGCACACAAGACGGAACGCAGTATTTT.